This record looks at one T cell receptor beta chain sequence and its context. Its antigen is not identified. Trimming removed 0 bases from V and 3 bases from J, with 14 bases in between. CDR3 length: 16 amino acids. Per germline, CDR1 SGHRS and CDR2 YFSETQ. Each CDR3 protein is one row after TCRdb ran MiXCR on the 5' RACE reads. In the table there are hundreds of thousands of distinct CDR3 sequences, 15% to 20% of which are singletons. This entry comes from a study of identical twins. Study-level points and caveats: Beta out-of-frame sequences displayed a weaker excess of sharing between twins. Cord blood beta clonotypes that were abundant carried fewer insertions, and memory repertoires showed no such trend.

These data are also associated with another study on T cells expressing NK-cell markers. That source adds: Expanded clones of NKG2C+ T cells had an unclear HCMV specificity.

The clonotype was recovered from a woman aged 18-29 years in good health. Sequenced sample: PBMCs. This rearrangement joins TRBV5-1 to TRBJ2-3; no firm D call. The CDR3 DNA is TGCGCCAGCAGCTTGGGGTCGGCTATGTGGACAGATACGCAGTATTTT. It encodes CASSLGSAMWTDTQYF.